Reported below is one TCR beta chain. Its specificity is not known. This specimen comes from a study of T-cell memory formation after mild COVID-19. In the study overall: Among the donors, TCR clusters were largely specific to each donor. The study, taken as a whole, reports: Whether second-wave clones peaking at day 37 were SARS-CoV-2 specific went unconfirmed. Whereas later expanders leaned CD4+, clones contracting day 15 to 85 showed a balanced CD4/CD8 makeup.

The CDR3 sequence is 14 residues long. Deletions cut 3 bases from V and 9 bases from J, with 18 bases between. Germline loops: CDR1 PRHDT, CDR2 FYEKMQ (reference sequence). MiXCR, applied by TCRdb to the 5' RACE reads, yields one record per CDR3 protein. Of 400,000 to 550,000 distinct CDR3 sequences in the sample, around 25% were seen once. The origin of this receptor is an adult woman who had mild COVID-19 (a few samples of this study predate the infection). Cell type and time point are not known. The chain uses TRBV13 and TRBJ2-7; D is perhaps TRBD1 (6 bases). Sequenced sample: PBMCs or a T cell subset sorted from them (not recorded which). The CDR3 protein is CASSFHRELHGQYF. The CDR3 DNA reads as TGTGCCAGCAGCTTTCACAGGGAACTTCATGGGCAGTACTTC.